In this sample, the clone carrying this T cell receptor (beta chain) turned up a few times. Sequenced by immunoSEQ multiplex PCR; TCRdb stores in-frame clones only, minus some. The sample shows about 6,400 clones, about 83% of them seen only once. These data originate in a study of graft-versus-host responses after intestinal transplantation. The CDR3 has 16 amino acids. Germline V CDR1 and CDR2: MDHEN, SYDVKM. The ends were cut back, 3 bases at V and 0 bases at J, with 15 bases in the middle. Graft tissue processing released intraepithelial and lamina propria lymphocytes. The material sequenced was ileum tissue, taken 300 to 320 days after intestinal transplant. The chain employs TRBV28 and TRBJ2-7; D may be TRBD1 or TRBD2 (5 bases each). This sequence was found in a human patient who received an intestinal transplant, so some T cells may come from the graft donor. As DNA, the CDR3 is TGTGCCAGCAGTTTCCGGGGCGGGTTAAGCTCCTACGAGCAGTACTTC. This translates into CASSFRGGLSSYEQYF. The whole variable domain, filled in from reference TRBV28 and TRBJ2-7, reads DVKVTQSSRYLVKRTGEKVFLECVQDMDHENMFWYRQDPGLGLRLIYFSYDVKMKEKGDIPEGYSVSREKKERFSLILESASTNQTSMYLCASSFRGGLSSYEQYFGPGTRLTVT.